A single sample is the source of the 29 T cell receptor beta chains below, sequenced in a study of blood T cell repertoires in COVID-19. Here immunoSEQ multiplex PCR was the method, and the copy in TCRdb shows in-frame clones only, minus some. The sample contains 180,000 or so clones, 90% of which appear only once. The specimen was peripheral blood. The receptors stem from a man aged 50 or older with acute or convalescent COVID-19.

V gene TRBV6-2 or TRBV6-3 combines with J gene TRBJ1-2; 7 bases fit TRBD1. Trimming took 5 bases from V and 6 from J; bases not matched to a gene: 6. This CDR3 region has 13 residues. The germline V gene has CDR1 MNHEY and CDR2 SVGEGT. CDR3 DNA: TGTGCCAGCAGTCTCCGGACAGGCGATGGCTACACCTTC. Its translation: CASSLRTGDGYTF.

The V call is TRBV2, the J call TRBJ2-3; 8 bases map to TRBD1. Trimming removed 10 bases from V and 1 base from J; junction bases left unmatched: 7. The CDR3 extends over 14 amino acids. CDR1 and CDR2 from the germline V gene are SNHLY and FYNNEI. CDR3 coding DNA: TGTGCCAACGACAGGGGTAGCGGCACAGATACGCAGTATTTT. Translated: CANDRGSGTDTQYF.

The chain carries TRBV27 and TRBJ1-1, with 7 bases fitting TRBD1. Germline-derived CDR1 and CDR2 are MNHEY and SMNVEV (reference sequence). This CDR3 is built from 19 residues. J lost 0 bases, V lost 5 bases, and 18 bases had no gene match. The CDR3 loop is CASSKFPPGQPFMNTEAFF. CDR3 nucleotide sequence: TGTGCCAGCAGTAAATTCCCCCCGGGACAGCCTTTCATGAACACTGAAGCTTTCTTT.

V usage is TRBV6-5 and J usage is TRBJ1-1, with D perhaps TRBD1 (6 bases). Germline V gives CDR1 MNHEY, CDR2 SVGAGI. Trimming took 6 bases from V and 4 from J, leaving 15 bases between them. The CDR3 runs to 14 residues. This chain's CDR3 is CASSLGGAITEAFF. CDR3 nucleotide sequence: TGTGCCAGCAGCCTCGGGGGGGCTATCACTGAAGCTTTCTTT.

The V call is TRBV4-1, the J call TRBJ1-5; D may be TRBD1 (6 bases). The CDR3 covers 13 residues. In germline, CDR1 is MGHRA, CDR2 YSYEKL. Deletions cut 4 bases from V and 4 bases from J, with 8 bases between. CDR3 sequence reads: CASSRQGNQPQHF. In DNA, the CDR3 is TGCGCCAGCAGCCGTCAGGGGAATCAGCCCCAGCATTTT.

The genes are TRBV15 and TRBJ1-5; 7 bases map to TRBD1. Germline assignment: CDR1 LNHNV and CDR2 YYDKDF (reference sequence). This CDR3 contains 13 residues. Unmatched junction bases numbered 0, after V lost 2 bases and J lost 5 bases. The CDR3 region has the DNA TGTGCCACCAGCAGACAGGGGGATCAGCCCCAGCATTTT. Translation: CATSRQGDQPQHF.

CDR3 coding DNA: TGTGCCAGCAGCGCCCTCCCTGGCGGGGGGTACAATGAGCAGTTCTTC. As protein: CASSALPGGGYNEQFF. This chain links TRBV2 with TRBJ2-1, with 8 bases matching TRBD2. CDR1 and CDR2 (germline): SNHLY, FYNNEI. The CDR3 has 16 residues. V lost 6 bases to trimming and J lost 4 bases; unmatched junction nucleotides: 11. The full variable domain, rest sourced from reference TRBV2 and TRBJ2-1, is EPEVTQTPSHQVTQMGQEVILRCVPISNHLYFYWYRQILGQKVEFLVSFYNNEISEKSEIFDDQFSVERPDGSNFTLKIRSTKLEDSAMYFCASSALPGGGYNEQFFGPGTRLTVL.

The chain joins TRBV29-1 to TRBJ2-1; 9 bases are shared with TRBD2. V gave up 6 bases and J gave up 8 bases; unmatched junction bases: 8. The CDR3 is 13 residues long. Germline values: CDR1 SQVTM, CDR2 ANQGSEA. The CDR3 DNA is TGCAGCGTCTGGACTAGCGAATCATATGAGCAGTTCTTC. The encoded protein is CSVWTSESYEQFF.

The CDR3 sequence: CASSYNSGEQFF. The CDR3 nucleotides read TGTGCCAGCAGTTACAACAGCGGGGAGCAGTTCTTC. The chain joins TRBV6-5 to TRBJ2-1, with D perhaps TRBD2 (6 bases). This CDR3 has 12 amino acids. Germline V CDR1 and CDR2: MNHEY, SVGAGI. Trimming took off 2 bases at V and 10 bases at J, with 9 bases between the two ends.

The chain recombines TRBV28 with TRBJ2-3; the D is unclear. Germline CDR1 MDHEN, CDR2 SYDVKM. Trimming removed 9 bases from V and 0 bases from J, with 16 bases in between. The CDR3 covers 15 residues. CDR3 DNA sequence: TGTGCCAGTGTCCCCGAGCCGTCTAGCACAGATACGCAGTATTTT. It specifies CASVPEPSSTDTQYF.

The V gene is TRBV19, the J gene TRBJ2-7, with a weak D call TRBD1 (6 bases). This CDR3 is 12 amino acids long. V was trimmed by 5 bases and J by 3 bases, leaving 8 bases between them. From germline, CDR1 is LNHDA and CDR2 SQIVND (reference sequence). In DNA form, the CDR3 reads TGTGCCAGTAGTGGGGGACACTACGAGCAGTACTTC. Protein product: CASSGGHYEQYF.

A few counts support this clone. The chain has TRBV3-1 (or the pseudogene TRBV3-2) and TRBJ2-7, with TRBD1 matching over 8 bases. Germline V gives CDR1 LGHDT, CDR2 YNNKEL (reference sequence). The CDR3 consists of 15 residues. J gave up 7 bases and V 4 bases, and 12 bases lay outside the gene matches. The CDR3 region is CASSPAGGGPREQYF. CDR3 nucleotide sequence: TGTGCCAGCAGCCCCGCAGGGGGCGGCCCTCGGGAGCAGTACTTC.

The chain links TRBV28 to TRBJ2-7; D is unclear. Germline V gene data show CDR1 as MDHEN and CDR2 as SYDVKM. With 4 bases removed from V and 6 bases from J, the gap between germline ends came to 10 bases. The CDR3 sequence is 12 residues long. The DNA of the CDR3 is TGTGCCAGCAGTTCGGTCTCGCCCGAGCAGTACGTC. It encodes CASSSVSPEQYV.

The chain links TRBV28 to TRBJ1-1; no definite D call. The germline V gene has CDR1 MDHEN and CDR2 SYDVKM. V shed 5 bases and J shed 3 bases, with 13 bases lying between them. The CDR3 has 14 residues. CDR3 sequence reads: CASSAAGGHTEAFF. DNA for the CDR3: TGTGCCAGCAGTGCCGCCGGCGGGCACACTGAAGCTTTCTTT.

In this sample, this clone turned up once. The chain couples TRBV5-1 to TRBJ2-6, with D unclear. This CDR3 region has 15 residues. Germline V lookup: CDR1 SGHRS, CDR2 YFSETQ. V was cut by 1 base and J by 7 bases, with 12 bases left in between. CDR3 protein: CASSLPGLLANVLTF. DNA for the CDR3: TGCGCCAGCAGCTTGCCCGGTTTACTAGCCAACGTCCTGACTTTC.

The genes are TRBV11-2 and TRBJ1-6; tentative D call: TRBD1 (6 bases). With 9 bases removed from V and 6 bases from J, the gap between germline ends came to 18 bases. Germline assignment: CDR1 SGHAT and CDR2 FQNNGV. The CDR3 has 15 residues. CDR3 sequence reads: CASSPGQRVNSPLHF. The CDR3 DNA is TGTGCCAGTTCCCCTGGACAGAGAGTTAATTCACCCCTCCACTTT.

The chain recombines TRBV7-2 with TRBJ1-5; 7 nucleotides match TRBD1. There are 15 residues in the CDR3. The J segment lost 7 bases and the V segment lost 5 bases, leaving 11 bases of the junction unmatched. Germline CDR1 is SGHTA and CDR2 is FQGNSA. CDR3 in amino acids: CASSPPRGVGQPQHF. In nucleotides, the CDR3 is TGTGCCAGCAGCCCACCCAGGGGGGTGGGACAGCCCCAGCATTTT.

CDR3 amino acids: CASSVTGAATQYF. CDR3 DNA: TGTGCCAGTAGTGTGACAGGGGCCGCTACGCAGTATTTT. The chain employs TRBV19 and TRBJ2-3, with 8 bases identical to TRBD1. Germline CDR1 and CDR2: LNHDA and SQIVND (reference sequence). This CDR3 has 13 amino acids. With V trimmed by 5 bases and J by 8 bases, 6 bases remained unmatched.

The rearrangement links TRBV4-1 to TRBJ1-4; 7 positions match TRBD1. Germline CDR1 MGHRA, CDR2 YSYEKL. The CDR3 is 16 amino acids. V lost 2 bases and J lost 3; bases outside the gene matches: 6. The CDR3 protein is CASSQTQGRANEKLFF. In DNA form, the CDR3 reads TGCGCCAGCAGCCAAACACAGGGGCGAGCTAATGAAAAACTGTTTTTT.

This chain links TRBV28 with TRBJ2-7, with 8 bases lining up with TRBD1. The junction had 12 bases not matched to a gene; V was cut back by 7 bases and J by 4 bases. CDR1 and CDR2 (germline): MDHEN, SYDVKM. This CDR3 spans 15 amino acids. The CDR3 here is CASTTYGTGGYEQYF. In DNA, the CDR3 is TGTGCCAGCACTACTTACGGCACAGGGGGGTACGAGCAGTACTTC.

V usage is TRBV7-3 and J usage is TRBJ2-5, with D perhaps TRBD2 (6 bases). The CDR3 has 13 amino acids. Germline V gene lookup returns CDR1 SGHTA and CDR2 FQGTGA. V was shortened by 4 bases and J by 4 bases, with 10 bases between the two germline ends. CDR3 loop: CASSWGLSETQYF. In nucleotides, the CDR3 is TGTGCCAGCAGCTGGGGACTCTCAGAGACCCAGTACTTC.

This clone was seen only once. CDR3 sequence reads: CASSQARTGGHEQYF. The CDR3, as DNA: TGTGCCAGCAGCCAAGCCAGGACAGGGGGACACGAGCAGTACTTC. The chain couples TRBV3-1 (or the pseudogene TRBV3-2) to TRBJ2-7, with 10 bases identical to TRBD1. CDR3 length: 15 amino acids. V dropped 1 base and J dropped 5; count of bases not matched to a gene: 5. CDR1 is LGHDT and CDR2 is YNNKEL in the germline V gene (reference sequence).

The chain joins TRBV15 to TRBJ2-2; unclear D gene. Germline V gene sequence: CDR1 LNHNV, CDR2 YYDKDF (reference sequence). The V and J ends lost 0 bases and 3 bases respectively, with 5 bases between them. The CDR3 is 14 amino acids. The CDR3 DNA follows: TGTGCCACCAGCAGAGATTCGGACACCGGGGAGCTGTTTTTT. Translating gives CATSRDSDTGELFF.

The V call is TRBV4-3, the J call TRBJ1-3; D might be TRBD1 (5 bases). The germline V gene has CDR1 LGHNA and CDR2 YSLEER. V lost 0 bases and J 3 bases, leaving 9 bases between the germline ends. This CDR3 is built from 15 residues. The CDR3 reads CASSQDWTLGNTIYF. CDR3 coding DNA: TGCGCCAGCAGCCAAGACTGGACACTTGGAAACACCATATATTTT.

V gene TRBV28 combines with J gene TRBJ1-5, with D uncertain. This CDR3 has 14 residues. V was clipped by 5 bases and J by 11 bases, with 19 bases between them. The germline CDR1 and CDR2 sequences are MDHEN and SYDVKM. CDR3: CASSPTTPIQAQHF. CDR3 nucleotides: TGTGCCAGCAGTCCCACCACCCCGATCCAGGCCCAGCATTTT.

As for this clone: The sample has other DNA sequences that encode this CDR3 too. The CDR3 loop is CASSHRNTEAFF. CDR3 nucleotides: TGTGCCAGCAGCCACAGAAACACTGAAGCTTTCTTT. The V and J genes are TRBV11-1 and TRBJ1-1; D call uncertain. Germline loops: CDR1 SGHAT, CDR2 FQDESV (reference sequence). Trimming took 5 bases from V and 2 from J, leaving 6 bases between them. The CDR3 is made up of 12 amino acids. Full variable domain (rest looked up from reference TRBV11-1 and TRBJ1-1): EAEVAQSPRYKITEKSQAVAFWCDPISGHATLYWYRQILGQGPELLVQFQDESVVDDSQLPKDRFSAERLKGVDSTLKIQPAELGDSAMYLCASSHRNTEAFFGQGTRLTVV.

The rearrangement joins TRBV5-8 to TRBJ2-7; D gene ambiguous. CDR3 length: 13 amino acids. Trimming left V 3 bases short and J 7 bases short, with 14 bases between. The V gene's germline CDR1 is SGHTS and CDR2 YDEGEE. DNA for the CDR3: TGTGCCAGCAGCTCAACTGGCCAGGCGGAGCAGTACTTC. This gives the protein CASSSTGQAEQYF.

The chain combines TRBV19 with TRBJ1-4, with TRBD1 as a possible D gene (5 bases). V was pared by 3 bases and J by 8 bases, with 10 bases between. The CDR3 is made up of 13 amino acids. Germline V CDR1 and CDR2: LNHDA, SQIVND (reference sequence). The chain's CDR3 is CASSITRGEKLFF. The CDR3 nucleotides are TGTGCCAGTAGTATTACACGGGGGGAAAAACTGTTTTTT.

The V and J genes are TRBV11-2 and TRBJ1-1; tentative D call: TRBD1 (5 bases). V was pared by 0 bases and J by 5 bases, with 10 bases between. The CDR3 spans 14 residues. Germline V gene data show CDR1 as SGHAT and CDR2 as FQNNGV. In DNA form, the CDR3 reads TGTGCCAGCAGCTTAGACAGGGCGGCGACTGAAGCTTTCTTT. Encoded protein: CASSLDRAATEAFF.